This section outlines one T cell receptor beta chain sequence together with its context. This specimen comes from a study of blood T cells in healthy people across ages. For the second PCR, which ran for 7 to 11 cycles, a sample-barcoded 5' primer and a J-beta primer mix were used. TCRdb fed the 5' RACE reads into MiXCR, producing one record per CDR3 protein. The table shows more than 750,000 distinct CDR3 sequences, with roughly 28% occurring only once. Germline loops: CDR1 GTSNPN, CDR2 SVGIG (reference sequence). The CDR3 runs to 13 residues. V was clipped by 0 bases and J by 5 bases, with 10 bases between them. The same data also went into a second study, on T cells of mothers and their children. According to that study: Mothers and children who were related shared slightly more overlap than unrelated pairs, but not significantly more.

V and J are TRBV30 and TRBJ1-1; D is unclear. This clonotype was sampled from a woman between 40 and 55 years old in good health. The specimen was blood. The CDR3 loop reads CAWSVSGVTEAFF. The CDR3 nucleotides read TGTGCCTGGAGTGTATCAGGCGTAACTGAAGCTTTCTTT.